What follows is one TCR beta chain and its context. Its specificity is unknown. The data belong to a study of cytomegalovirus exposure and HLA in healthy donors. The CDR3 extends over 16 amino acids. Germline-derived CDR1 and CDR2 are SGHNT and YYREEE (reference sequence). Trimming removed 3 bases from V and 8 bases from J; junction bases left unmatched: 11. The PCR employed 60 Vbeta primers together with 13 Jbeta primers. Assay used: immunoSEQ multiplex PCR; TCRdb lists only in-frame clones, some missing. The sample lists around 100,000 clones, approximately 84% occurring once. Broader study findings: It was shown in a later analysis that HLA-associated TCR beta chains were more clonally expanded than other, equally common chains. Later, an analysis found that common viral pathogens appeared to be linked with several of the most significant clusters. For TCR beta chains, V- and J-gene trimming was later linked to a missense DCLRE1C variant.

The chain has TRBV5-4 and TRBJ2-1, with 10 bases aligning to TRBD2. Sequencing used PBMCs. This sequence was found in a man between 18 and 29 years old in good health and CMV-seronegative. CDR3 amino acids: CASSWAVAGGKDEQFF. The CDR3 DNA reads as TGTGCCAGCAGCTGGGCGGTAGCGGGAGGCAAAGATGAGCAGTTCTTC.